This T cell receptor beta chain was observed in a study of graft-versus-host responses after intestinal transplantation. Looking at the study overall: Recipients had transplants, and these were multivisceral, liver-intestinal, or isolated intestinal. For 2 to 4 years after anti-thymocyte globulin induction, all recipients took tacrolimus and steroids.

This clone came up once. The antigen is not known. The table came from immunoSEQ multiplex PCR; TCRdb's copy has only in-frame clones and leaves some out. The sample yields under 130,000 clones, roughly 93% seen once. Study-level findings and limits: Ileal or blood samples showed some GvH clones first, and such clones were also found in recipient marrow.

The CDR3 is 16 amino acids. V lost 5 bases and J 6 bases, leaving 22 bases between the germline ends. Germline V gene lookup returns CDR1 LNHDA and CDR2 SQIVND (reference sequence). The sample consisted of unstimulated CD8+ T cells sorted from spleen or lymph node cells, taken before intestinal transplant. This receptor was identified in a human donor who received an intestinal transplant. This rearrangement joins TRBV19 to TRBJ1-2; possible D gene TRBD1, 5 bases. The CDR3 DNA reads TGTGCCAGTAGTCTCATCAGCCCCGGGGACCCAAATGGCTACACCTTC. It codes for CASSLISPGDPNGYTF.